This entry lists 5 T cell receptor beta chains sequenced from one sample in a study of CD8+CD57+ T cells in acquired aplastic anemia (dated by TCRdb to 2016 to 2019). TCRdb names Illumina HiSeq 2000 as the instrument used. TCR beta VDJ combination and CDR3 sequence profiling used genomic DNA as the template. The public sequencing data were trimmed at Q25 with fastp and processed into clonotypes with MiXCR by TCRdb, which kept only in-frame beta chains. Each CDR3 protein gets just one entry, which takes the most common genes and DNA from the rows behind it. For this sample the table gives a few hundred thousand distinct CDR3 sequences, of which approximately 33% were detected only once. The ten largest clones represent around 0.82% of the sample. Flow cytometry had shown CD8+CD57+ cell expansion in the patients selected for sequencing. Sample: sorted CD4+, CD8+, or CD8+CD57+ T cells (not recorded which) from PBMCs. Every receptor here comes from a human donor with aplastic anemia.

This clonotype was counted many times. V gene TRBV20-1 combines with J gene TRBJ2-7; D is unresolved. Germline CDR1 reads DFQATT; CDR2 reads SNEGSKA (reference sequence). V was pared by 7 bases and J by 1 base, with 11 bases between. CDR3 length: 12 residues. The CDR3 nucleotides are TGCAGTGGTTCGGGTCAGTCCTACGAGCAGTACTTC. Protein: CSGSGQSYEQYF.

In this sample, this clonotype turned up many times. In nucleotides, the CDR3 is TGTGCCAGCAGCCAGGGACGCCCCTACGAGCAGTACTTC. Translated: CASSQGRPYEQYF. J is TRBJ2-7 and V is TRBV2, with D perhaps TRBD1 or TRBD2 (5 bases each). CDR1 SNHLY and CDR2 FYNNEI come from the germline V gene. With 6 bases removed from V and 2 bases from J, the gap between germline ends came to 11 bases. The CDR3 has 13 amino acids. Full variable domain (missing parts from reference TRBV2 and TRBJ2-7): EPEVTQTPSHQVTQMGQEVILRCVPISNHLYFYWYRQILGQKVEFLVSFYNNEISEKSEIFDDQFSVERPDGSNFTLKIRSTKLEDSAMYFCASSQGRPYEQYFGPGTRLTVT.

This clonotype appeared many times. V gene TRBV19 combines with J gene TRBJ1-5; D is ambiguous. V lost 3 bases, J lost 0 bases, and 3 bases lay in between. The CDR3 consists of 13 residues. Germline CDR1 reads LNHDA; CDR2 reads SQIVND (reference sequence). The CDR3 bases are TGTGCCAGTAGTATGGTTAGCAATCAGCCCCAGCATTTT. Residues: CASSMVSNQPQHF.

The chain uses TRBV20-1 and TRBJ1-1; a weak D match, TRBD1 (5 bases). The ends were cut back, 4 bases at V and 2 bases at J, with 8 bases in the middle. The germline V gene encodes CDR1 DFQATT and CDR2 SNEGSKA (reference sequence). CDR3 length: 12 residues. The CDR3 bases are TGCAGTGCTATCAGGGCAAACACTGAAGCTTTCTTT. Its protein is CSAIRANTEAFF.

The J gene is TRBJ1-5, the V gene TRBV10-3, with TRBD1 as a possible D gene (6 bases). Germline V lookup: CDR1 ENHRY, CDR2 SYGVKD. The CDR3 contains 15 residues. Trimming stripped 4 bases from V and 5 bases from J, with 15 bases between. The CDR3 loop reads CAISATRDNYQPQHF. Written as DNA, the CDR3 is TGTGCCATCAGTGCTACCCGGGACAACTATCAGCCCCAGCATTTT.